The TCR beta chain described here comes from a study of blood T cell repertoires in COVID-19 (TCRdb year 2020). About the full investigation: Collaborator samples came from the United States, Italy and Spain and covered acute and convalescent phases of COVID-19. The material from the prospective study consisted of cDNA or gDNA derived from T cells, B-cell-depleted T cells, or PBMCs. A de-identified subject ID, COVID-19 status, age in years and sex were almost always included in the sample metadata. The repertoires were released in a freely available public database meant as a resource for research on the immune response to SARS-CoV-2. HLA class I and class II types, where available, came from metadata supplied by the sample provider rather than from assay-based typing. Deeply sampled blood TCRbeta repertoires from subjects exposed to, actively infected with, or recovered from COVID-19 were included in the dataset. The samples were drawn from two sources: the first 160 participants of the ongoing ImmuneRACE study, and 1,200 or so subjects contributed by 6 global collaborators.

Comment on this clone: Which antigen it targets is not known. There are no base qualities to consult, and no much larger clone falls within one base.

Compared with germline, V lacks 4 bases and J lacks 4 bases; bases without a gene match: 7. The germline V gene (reference sequence) gives CDR1 as LNHDA and CDR2 as SQIVND. The CDR3 sequence holds 16 residues, the cysteine and phenylalanine included. The sequence is cut down to CDR3 DNA, 48 bases in frame from base 1. TCRbeta CDR3 regions were amplified from genomic DNA using the immunoSEQ Assay, a bias-controlled multiplex PCR. Per the source publication's procedure: The number of nucleated cells in each sample was estimated from the amplification of reference gene primers within the assay. Sequence reads were collapsed and filtered to measure the absolute abundance of every unique TCRbeta CDR3 rearrangement. Productive Simpson clonality was computed per sample as the square root of Simpson's diversity index over productive rearrangements. TCRdb obtained this table from immuneACCESS and retained in-frame rearrangements with V and J assigned. These tables miss some clones; where compared with another copy, unresolved V genes account for less than half of the shortfall, and the remainder is unexplained. D and trimming were read from the DNA, whereas the V and J calls and clone size are those reported in that table. Here the sample has approximately 170,000 clones; 85% occur a single time. The ten largest clones take up 6.5% to 9.5% of the sample.

What the study reported, not specific to this receptor: The quantity of clinical and demographic metadata differed by source and by participant and was supplied without curation.

At one collaborating source in Seattle, patients were enrolled during active infection and were followed longitudinally through the course of disease. Collaborating institutions collected whole blood in K2EDTA tubes following their own protocols. For TCRbeta analysis, collaborators shipped samples in one of three forms: frozen whole blood, isolated PBMCs, or DNA extracted from either of those sample types. Rearrangement joined TRBV19 to TRBJ1-5; 10 middle bases align to TRBD1. The source of this sequence is a woman of 80 years or more with COVID-19, enrolled during active disease. Sequencing was done on a sample of peripheral blood. The CDR3 here reads CASSTRQGAINQPQHF. The DNA sequence reads TGTGCCAGTAGTACCCGACAGGGGGCGATTAATCAGCCCCAGCATTTT.